Each of the 16 T cell receptor beta chains below was sequenced from the same sample in a study of blood T cell repertoires in COVID-19. Only in-frame clones appear in the TCRdb table, and some are missing; sequencing was by immunoSEQ multiplex PCR. This table has 150,000 to 200,000 clones, 75% to 90% appearing once. The sample consisted of PBMCs or T cells enriched from blood (not recorded which). These receptor sequences come from a man aged 40-50 years who had recovered from COVID-19.

The V and J genes are TRBV30 and TRBJ1-2; D is perhaps TRBD1 (5 bases). CDR1 and CDR2 (germline): GTSNPN, SVGIG (reference sequence). CDR3 length: 12 amino acids. Trimming shortened V by 2 bases and J by 4 bases, and 8 bases separated the two germline ends. CDR3 protein: CAWSRGSYGYTF. CDR3 DNA sequence: TGTGCCTGGAGTCGGGGGAGCTATGGCTACACCTTC.

Only a few counts were recorded for this clone. The chain is built from TRBV28 and TRBJ2-7; 7 nucleotides match TRBD1. Germline CDR1 and CDR2: MDHEN and SYDVKM. This CDR3 has 16 amino acids. V dropped 4 bases and J dropped 5; count of bases not matched to a gene: 14. The CDR3 loop reads CASSSSGTAHPNEQYF. The DNA of the CDR3 is TGTGCCAGCAGTTCCTCCGGGACAGCCCACCCCAACGAGCAGTACTTC.

The chain has TRBV19 and TRBJ1-4; possible D gene TRBD1, 5 bases. From germline, CDR1 is LNHDA and CDR2 SQIVND (reference sequence). The ends were cut back, 3 bases at V and 7 bases at J, with 12 bases in the middle. The CDR3 length is 14 residues. This CDR3 is CASSIRTLSEKLFF. Here the CDR3 DNA reads TGTGCCAGTAGTATTCGGACACTATCTGAAAAACTGTTTTTT.

V and J are TRBV5-1 and TRBJ2-7; D is possibly TRBD1 (5 bases). CDR3 length equals 15 residues. CDR1 is SGHRS and CDR2 is YFSETQ in the germline V gene. V lost 4 bases and J 2 bases, leaving 16 bases between the germline ends. Here the CDR3 reads CASSPPQGFPYEQYF. The CDR3 DNA is TGCGCCAGCAGCCCTCCCCAGGGTTTCCCCTACGAGCAGTACTTC.

This rearrangement joins TRBV6-6 to TRBJ1-2, with 7 bases lining up with TRBD1. With V trimmed by 6 bases and J by 0 bases, 10 bases remained unmatched. CDR1 and CDR2 from the germline V gene are MNHNY and SVGAGI (reference sequence). The CDR3 contains 16 residues. In DNA form, the CDR3 reads TGTGCCAGCAGCCCGCTAACGACAGGGACTAACTATGGCTACACCTTC. Its translation is CASSPLTTGTNYGYTF.

The V call is TRBV7-2, the J call TRBJ1-1, with TRBD1 as a possible D gene (6 bases). From germline, CDR1 is SGHTA and CDR2 FQGNSA. The V end was cut by 4 bases, the J end by 10 bases, with 19 bases between. The CDR3 length is 14 residues. The CDR3 loop is CASSSSLVGGPAFF. CDR3 sequence (DNA): TGTGCCAGCAGCTCTTCGCTGGTAGGGGGTCCAGCTTTCTTT.

This clone was detected once. The chain links TRBV7-8 to TRBJ2-7, with D perhaps matching TRBD2 (6 bases). With 7 bases removed from V and 0 bases from J, the gap between germline ends came to 16 bases. CDR3 length: 15 residues. Germline CDR1 SGHVS, CDR2 FQNEAQ. The CDR3 spells CASILGGNSSYEQYF. For the CDR3, the DNA is TGTGCCAGCATCCTAGGAGGGAATAGCTCCTACGAGCAGTACTTC.

V gene TRBV30 combines with J gene TRBJ1-3, with D unclear. Germline-derived CDR1 and CDR2 are GTSNPN and SVGIG (reference sequence). The CDR3 sequence is 14 residues long. V was cut by 1 base and J by 4 bases, with 11 bases left in between. CDR3 DNA: TGTGCCTGGAGTGAGACCGGCGGGGGAAACACCATATATTTT. This translates into CAWSETGGGNTIYF.

The V gene is TRBV4-1, the J gene TRBJ1-5; 10 bases agree with TRBD1. The germline gives CDR1 MGHRA, CDR2 YSYEKL. Trimming at V came to 1 base and at J to 7 bases, leaving 10 bases not matched to a gene. The CDR3 extends over 17 amino acids. The CDR3 DNA reads TGCGCCAGCAGCCAAGGAGCGACAGGGGGCGCAGGGCAGCCCCAGCATTTT. Translated, it gives CASSQGATGGAGQPQHF.

The CDR3 loop reads CASREGGGFNSPLHF. CDR3 DNA: TGTGCCAGCAGGGAGGGCGGAGGTTTTAATTCACCCCTCCACTTT. V gene TRBV28 combines with J gene TRBJ1-6; D gene uncertain. The CDR3 spans 15 residues. Per germline, CDR1 MDHEN and CDR2 SYDVKM. V lost 6 bases and J lost 6, with 15 bases in between.

The rearrangement joins TRBV30 to TRBJ2-7, with D perhaps matching TRBD2 (5 bases). CDR1 is GTSNPN, CDR2 SVGIG, per germline (reference sequence). V was shortened by 0 bases and J by 6 bases, with 6 bases between the two germline ends. This CDR3 is 11 amino acids long. The CDR3 spells CAWSVLGEQYF. The CDR3, as DNA: TGTGCCTGGAGTGTACTAGGCGAGCAGTACTTC.

This chain connects TRBV4-1 to TRBJ2-1, with 9 bases lining up with TRBD1. Looked up from germline, CDR1 is MGHRA and CDR2 is YSYEKL. The CDR3 is 15 amino acids. V lost 0 bases and J lost 7; bases outside the gene matches: 4. DNA of the CDR3: TGCGCCAGCAGCCAAGAGGGGGACAGGGTAAATGAGCAGTTCTTC. Translation gives CASSQEGDRVNEQFF.

The chain employs TRBV6-5 and TRBJ2-1; D possibly corresponds to TRBD2 (5 bases). The V end was cut by 6 bases, the J end by 10 bases, with 10 bases between. The CDR3 is 11 amino acids. Germline V gene sequence: CDR1 MNHEY, CDR2 SVGAGI. CDR3 region: CASRQGGEQFF. In nucleotides, the CDR3 is TGTGCCAGCAGGCAAGGAGGAGAGCAGTTCTTC.

This clone has a count of ten or more. This sequence joins TRBV2 and TRBJ1-1, with 10 nucleotides matching TRBD1. Germline V gives CDR1 SNHLY, CDR2 FYNNEI. CDR3 size: 14 residues. The junction had 2 bases not matched to a gene; V was cut back by 3 bases and J by 4 bases. CDR3: CASSERTGGTEAFF. Here the CDR3 DNA reads TGTGCCAGCAGTGAGAGGACAGGGGGCACTGAAGCTTTCTTT.

Here the CDR3 DNA reads TGCGCCAGCAGCGTGGTAGGACAGAGGCAAGAGACCCAGTACTTC. Translated: CASSVVGQRQETQYF. The chain combines TRBV4-1 with TRBJ2-5, with D possibly matching TRBD1 (6 bases). CDR3 length equals 15 residues. The germline V and J ends were trimmed by 5 bases and 2 bases, with 15 bases remaining between them. Germline V gene data show CDR1 as MGHRA and CDR2 as YSYEKL.

The V gene is TRBV5-3, the J gene TRBJ2-1, with D perhaps matching TRBD2 (5 bases). TRBV5-3 is an ORF; its function is uncertain. This CDR3 spans 16 amino acids. Between the trimmed V and J ends, which lost 1 base and 0 bases, there was a span of 11 bases. The CDR3 region is CARSLLGVSSYNEQFF. The CDR3 coding sequence is TGTGCCAGAAGCTTGCTCGGGGTCAGCTCCTACAATGAGCAGTTCTTC.